This T cell receptor (beta chain) stems from a study of OX40 agonist ivuxolimab in advanced cancers. Study summary: Patients were dosed with the agonistic anti-OX40 (CD134) antibody ivuxolimab. Every 2 weeks, ivuxolimab was infused into the patients intravenously at between 0.01 and 10 mg/kg. Regarding the study as a whole: Relative to CD4+ cells, CD8+ T cells on average had more expanded clones.

Germline V gene data show CDR1 as ENHRY and CDR2 as SYGVKD. The CDR3 is 14 residues long. Trimming took 5 bases from V and 11 from J, leaving 21 bases between them. As to this clone: Its antigen remains unidentified.

TCRdb keeps only in-frame clones here, not all; method: immunoSEQ multiplex PCR. The sample lists fewer than 70,000 clones, about nine tenths occurring once. The rearrangement uses TRBV10-3 and TRBJ1-1, with D uncertain. Sequenced material: CD4+ or CD8+ T cells sorted from blood, taken in a trial of the OX40 agonist ivuxolimab. The receptor was derived from an adult with an advanced solid tumor such as melanoma, head and neck, liver or kidney cancer. CDR3 protein: CAISILDDPLRAFF. The CDR3, as DNA: TGTGCCATCAGTATCCTGGACGACCCTCTACGGGCTTTCTTT.